A selection of T cell receptor beta chains follows, all from one sample in a study of shared clonotypes between healthy human individuals. Repertoires were generated with immunoSEQ multiplex PCR, while TCRdb's copy carries only in-frame clones and drops some. Among over 700,000 clones listed, 72% were seen once. Sample: memory CD4+ T cells sorted from blood. The origin of the receptors is a woman in her thirties in good health. Each CDR3 is given with its conserved first and last residue. The order of the fields is J gene, D gene, clone size, V gene, CDR3 protein, CDR3 DNA. A D gene is named only where the DNA matches it firmly. Where a row states a size, it is once, few, many or the class of an expanded clone; other rows omit it.

TRBJ2-7 | NA | NA | TRBV6-6 | CASTQRWDPYEQYF | TGTGCCAGCACCCAACGCTGGGACCCATACGAGCAGTACTTC
TRBJ2-7 | NA | once | TRBV28 | CASSLGGAEEQYF | TGTGCCAGCAGCCTGGGGGGAGCAGAAGAGCAGTACTTC
TRBJ2-7 | TRBD2 | NA | TRBV10-3 | CATTGGENYEQYF | TGTGCCACCACCGGGGGGGAAAACTACGAGCAGTACTTC
TRBJ2-7 | NA | NA | TRBV6-5 | CASSAVGEVSEQYF | TGTGCCAGCAGTGCCGTCGGGGAGGTATCCGAGCAGTACTTC
TRBJ2-1 | NA | NA | TRBV28 | CASSFRPPTGSHEQFF | TGTGCCAGCAGTTTTAGGCCCCCTACAGGGTCGCATGAGCAGTTCTTC
TRBJ2-2 | TRBD2 | NA | TRBV5-1 | CASSRLAGSEEGELFF | TGCGCCAGCAGCAGACTAGCGGGCTCTGAAGAGGGGGAGCTGTTTTTT
TRBJ2-5 | TRBD2 | NA | TRBV9 | CASSAGTSGRQETQYF | TGTGCCAGCAGCGCGGGGACTAGCGGGAGGCAAGAGACCCAGTACTTC
TRBJ2-1 | TRBD2 | NA | TRBV11-2 | CASSLVEAGVEQFF | TGTGCCAGCAGCTTGGTGGAGGCGGGGGTAGAGCAGTTCTTC
TRBJ2-3 | NA | NA | TRBV6-5 | CASSYRQPSDTQYF | TGTGCCAGCAGTTATCGGCAGCCGTCAGATACGCAGTATTTT
TRBJ2-5 | TRBD1 | NA | TRBV29-1 | CSVALTGGQTQYF | TGCAGCGTTGCATTAACAGGGGGCCAGACCCAGTACTTC
TRBJ1-1 | NA | NA | TRBV28 | CASSPPDRNTEAFF | TGTGCCAGCAGCCCCCCCGACAGGAACACTGAAGCTTTCTTT
TRBJ2-7 | TRBD2 | NA | TRBV6-1 | CASSEAPPWTSGSGSYEQYF | TGTGCCAGCAGTGAAGCGCCCCCCTGGACTAGCGGGAGTGGTTCATACGAGCAGTACTTC
TRBJ2-7 | TRBD2 | NA | TRBV18 | CASSPRGRGYEQYF | TGTGCCAGCTCACCACGCGGGAGAGGCTACGAGCAGTACTTC
TRBJ2-7 | NA | NA | TRBV27 | CASSFRVGPRSGEQYF | TGTGCCAGCAGTTTCCGTGTCGGCCCCCGTTCGGGCGAGCAGTACTTC
TRBJ2-3 | NA | few | TRBV7-2 | CASSPPLGPDTQYF | TGTGCCAGCAGCCCCCCGTTGGGGCCAGATACGCAGTATTTT
TRBJ2-7 | NA | NA | TRBV11-2 | CASSSSLDGDEQYF | TGTGCCAGCAGCTCGAGTTTGGACGGAGACGAGCAGTACTTC
TRBJ2-7 | TRBD1 | NA | TRBV7-7 | CASSPLGTGSDEQYF | TGTGCCAGCAGTCCCTTGGGGACAGGGTCCGACGAGCAGTACTTC
TRBJ1-5 | NA | NA | TRBV18 | CASSMSGDGQPQHF | TGTGCCAGCTCGATGTCAGGGGATGGGCAGCCCCAGCATTTT
TRBJ2-7 | NA | NA | TRBV2 | CASVDSEPYEQYF | TGTGCCAGCGTGGACAGCGAGCCCTACGAGCAGTACTTC
TRBJ1-2 | TRBD1 | many | TRBV15 | CATSRAWPGQGAGYTF | TGTGCCACCAGCAGAGCTTGGCCGGGACAGGGTGCTGGCTACACCTTC
TRBJ2-7 | NA | NA | TRBV10-1 | CASSEYRQNYEQYF | TGCGCCAGCAGTGAGTACAGGCAGAACTACGAGCAGTACTTC
TRBJ2-7 | NA | NA | TRBV29-1 | CSVGTAGYEQYF | TGCAGCGTTGGCACCGCCGGCTACGAGCAGTACTTC
TRBJ1-2 | NA | few | TRBV5-1 | CASSPGPRGYGYTF | TGCGCCAGCAGCCCGGGACCCAGGGGCTATGGCTACACCTTC
TRBJ1-5 | NA | NA | TRBV6-6 | CASRTSGHNQPQHF | TGTGCCAGCAGAACGAGCGGACACAATCAGCCCCAGCATTTT
TRBJ1-3 | TRBD1 | NA | TRBV4-1 | CASSQPLRGRGRGNTIYF | TGCGCCAGCAGCCAACCCCTGAGGGGAAGGGGGCGTGGAAACACCATATATTTT
TRBJ2-7 | NA | NA | TRBV4-1 | CASSEARTFDEQYF | TGCGCCAGCAGCGAAGCCCGGACTTTTGACGAGCAGTACTTC
TRBJ2-5 | NA | once | TRBV5-3 | CARSLHETQYF | TGTGCCAGAAGCCTCCATGAGACCCAGTACTTC
TRBJ2-2 | TRBD2 | NA | TRBV5-1 | CASGNAGENTGELFF | TGCGCCAGCGGGAACGCGGGAGAGAACACCGGGGAGCTGTTTTTT
TRBJ2-3 | TRBD2 | NA | TRBV27 | CASSPNDRSGRGPDTQYF | TGTGCCAGCAGTCCTAACGACCGTAGCGGGAGAGGGCCAGATACGCAGTATTTT
TRBJ2-7 | NA | few | TRBV28 | CASSSSWGGGRSYEQYF | TGTGCCAGCAGTTCCTCCTGGGGGGGCGGGCGCTCCTACGAGCAGTACTTC
TRBJ2-3 | TRBD2 | once | TRBV19 | CASKLGGSSDTQYF | TGTGCCAGTAAGTTGGGCGGGAGCTCAGATACGCAGTATTTT
TRBJ2-7 | NA | NA | TRBV10-3 | CAISESPLGPSTYEQYF | TGTGCCATCAGTGAGTCCCCCTTGGGCCCCTCTACCTACGAGCAGTACTTC
TRBJ2-7 | NA | NA | TRBV5-6 | CASSLRRLPPEQYF | TGTGCCAGCAGCTTGCGAAGACTACCGCCCGAGCAGTACTTC
TRBJ2-7 | TRBD2 | few | TRBV28 | CASSSAAGVAYEQYF | TGTGCCAGCAGTTCAGCTGCGGGGGTCGCCTACGAGCAGTACTTC
TRBJ2-7 | NA | NA | TRBV7-2 | CASSLATGSEQYF | TGTGCCAGCAGCTTAGCGACCGGGAGCGAGCAGTACTTC
TRBJ2-2 | NA | NA | TRBV19 | CATIRGLGRTGELFF | TGTGCCACTATCCGAGGACTGGGACGCACCGGGGAGCTGTTTTTT
TRBJ2-2 | NA | few | TRBV5-4 | CASSLVSAGTGELFF | TGTGCCAGCAGCTTGGTCTCGGCCGGCACCGGGGAGCTGTTTTTT
TRBJ1-3 | NA | NA | TRBV5-1 | CASSLDGLSSGNTIYF | TGCGCCAGCAGCTTGGATGGGTTGTCCTCTGGAAACACCATATATTTT
TRBJ2-7 | NA | NA | TRBV10-1 | CASSESMSRDYEQYF | TGCGCCAGCAGTGAGTCGATGAGCAGAGACTACGAGCAGTACTTC
TRBJ2-3 | NA | few | TRBV7-8 | CASSLARERFTDTQYF | TGTGCCAGCAGCTTAGCGAGGGAGCGGTTCACAGATACGCAGTATTTT
TRBJ1-1 | NA | NA | TRBV27 | CASRSFGMTEAFF | TGTGCCAGCAGGTCTTTTGGGATGACTGAAGCTTTCTTT
TRBJ2-7 | NA | once | TRBV11-2 | CASSLLGTVSSYEQYF | TGTGCCAGCAGCCTCCTCGGGACGGTGAGCTCCTACGAGCAGTACTTC
TRBJ2-1 | TRBD1 | NA | TRBV28 | CASSPPPGQGDYNEQFF | TGTGCCAGCAGCCCTCCCCCGGGACAGGGTGACTACAATGAGCAGTTCTTC
TRBJ1-3 | NA | medium-sized | TRBV21-1 | CAFDRVGNTIYF | TGTGCCTTTGACAGGGTCGGAAACACCATATATTTT
TRBJ2-7 | TRBD2 | once | TRBV28 | CASSFEIRLAEITYEQYF | TGTGCCAGCAGTTTCGAGATTAGACTAGCGGAAATAACCTACGAGCAGTACTTC
TRBJ2-7 | TRBD1 | NA | TRBV5-1 | CASSLSPGGNNEQYF | TGCGCCAGCAGCTTGTCGCCAGGGGGCAACAACGAGCAGTACTTC
TRBJ1-2 | NA | NA | TRBV10-1 | CASSESTGNGYTF | TGCGCCAGCAGTGAGTCTACAGGGAATGGCTACACCTTC
TRBJ1-2 | NA | once | TRBV19 | CASSIRRGTPKGANYGYTF | TGTGCCAGTAGTATTCGTCGAGGGACTCCCAAGGGGGCTAACTATGGCTACACCTTC
TRBJ2-3 | NA | NA | TRBV6-1 | CASSEAPLASDTQYF | TGTGCCAGCAGTGAAGCTCCGCTAGCCTCAGATACGCAGTATTTT
TRBJ2-5 | NA | NA | TRBV6-5 | CASTDRLAETQYF | TGTGCCAGCACCGACAGGCTAGCGGAGACCCAGTACTTC
TRBJ2-5 | NA | NA | TRBV7-2 | CASSLSRVLSETQYF | TGTGCCAGCAGCTTAAGCAGGGTTCTTAGTGAGACCCAGTACTTC
TRBJ1-5 | NA | NA | TRBV14 | CASSQDQLRGWRRGQPQHF | TGTGCCAGCAGCCAAGATCAGTTGAGGGGGTGGAGGCGCGGTCAGCCCCAGCATTTT
TRBJ2-7 | TRBD2 | NA | TRBV29-1 | CSVREGSIYEQYF | TGCAGCGTTCGGGAGGGTTCAATCTACGAGCAGTACTTC
TRBJ1-2 | NA | NA | TRBV5-5 | CASSFGQSRLGYGYTF | TGTGCCAGCAGCTTTGGGCAGAGCAGGTTAGGCTATGGCTACACCTTC
TRBJ2-7 | NA | NA | TRBV20-1 | CSAKPDYEQYF | TGCAGTGCTAAGCCGGACTACGAGCAGTACTTC
TRBJ1-1 | NA | many | TRBV2 | CASTRTGAGAMNTEAFF | TGTGCCAGCACCCGAACTGGTGCAGGGGCCATGAACACTGAAGCTTTCTTT
TRBJ2-3 | NA | NA | TRBV19 | CASSIYSGTGFTDTQYF | TGTGCCAGTAGTATATACAGCGGCACAGGATTCACAGATACGCAGTATTTT